This TCR beta chain was profiled in a study of tumor-infiltrating lymphocytes in primary liver carcinoma. Study details: Ages ranged from 30 to 69, with HCC or mixed HCC-cholangiocarcinoma. These were node-negative, non-metastatic T1-T3 tumors of roughly 4 to 10 cm.

Comment on this clonotype: Sequence at one end of the junction differs from germline and may be a read error.

The roughly 20-34 mg bulk tissue piece was not sorted before simultaneous RNA and DNA extraction. Surgery removed the patients' primary liver carcinoma. Over 80% viable tumor cells were present in every tumor sample. CDR3 size: 15 residues. CDR1 and CDR2 from the germline V gene are MNHNS and SASEGT. TCR beta cDNA came from about 500 ng total RNA, primed with a constant-region primer. Three nested multiplex PCR rounds of slightly modified ARM-PCR generated TCR beta libraries. Use of TRBV1-TRBV30 forward primers with a C-beta reverse primer characterized the first two PCR rounds, which lasted nine to eleven cycles each. TCRdb used MiXCR to reprocess the multiplex PCR reads, holding one entry per CDR3 protein. Of more than 95,000 distinct CDR3 sequences in the sample, around 83% were seen once.

The clonotype originates from a man in his forties with primary liver carcinoma and hepatitis B virus infection. Sequencing input: liver tumor tissue from sampling region 3. Subset noted: tumor region T3, left-lateral pole. This sequence joins TRBV6-1 and TRBJ2-1; 14 nucleotides line up with TRBD2. In nucleotides, the CDR3 is TGTACCAGCAGTGAAGGGACTAGCGGGAGCAGTGAACAGTTCTTC. Amino acids: CTSSEGTSGSSEQFF.